The 21 T cell receptor beta chains reported below all come from one sample, sequenced in a study of blood T cell repertoires in COVID-19. The data were produced by immunoSEQ multiplex PCR, yet TCRdb's version contains in-frame clones alone and is incomplete. This sample has 89,000 or so clones, with 70% to 90% found just once. Sequencing was done on a sample of peripheral blood. All receptors derive from a human donor in a cohort sampled during active COVID-19.

The gene calls are TRBV19 and TRBJ1-2; the match to TRBD1 covers 7 bases. V was clipped by 9 bases and J by 3 bases; unmatched bases: 10. The CDR3 has 14 amino acids. Germline V CDR1 and CDR2: LNHDA, SQIVND (reference sequence). The CDR3, as DNA: TGTGCCAGCCAACGGGGACAGAACTACTATGGCTACACCTTC. This translates into CASQRGQNYYGYTF.

V is TRBV18 and J is TRBJ2-1, with 7 bases identical to TRBD1. Germline CDR1 KGHSH, CDR2 LQKENI. Losses at the gene ends were 1 base for V and 4 bases for J; bases not matched to a gene: 4. CDR3 size: 15 residues. The CDR3 loop is CASSPRQGQYNEQFF. CDR3 DNA: TGTGCCAGCTCACCACGACAGGGACAATACAATGAGCAGTTCTTC.

This clone was observed a single time. The CDR3 DNA is TGTGCCAGCAGCTCGGGACAGGTTTATGAAAAACTGTTTTTT. As protein: CASSSGQVYEKLFF. The chain recombines TRBV13 with TRBJ1-4; 8 bases line up with TRBD1. The J segment lost 6 bases and the V segment lost 4 bases, leaving 4 bases of the junction unmatched. The CDR3 totals 14 residues. Germline V CDR1 and CDR2: PRHDT, FYEKMQ (reference sequence).

The chain combines TRBV20-1 with TRBJ1-4; TRBD1 aligns across 7 bases. The V and J ends lost 3 bases and 8 bases, in that order; junction bases with no gene match: 6. Germline CDR1 DFQATT, CDR2 SNEGSKA (reference sequence). The CDR3 length is 13 residues. The CDR3 bases are TGCAGTGCTAGTCCCGCAGGGGGGGAAAAACTGTTTTTT. Translation gives CSASPAGGEKLFF.

The chain joins TRBV10-3 to TRBJ1-2; 10 positions match TRBD1. Germline V gives CDR1 ENHRY, CDR2 SYGVKD. The V segment lost 7 bases and the J segment 7 bases; nucleotides outside the gene matches: 12. The CDR3 consists of 15 residues. CDR3 bases: TGTGCCATCACCCCTCGGGACAGGGGATTGGGTGGCTACACCTTC. Protein sequence: CAITPRDRGLGGYTF.

The genes are TRBV9 and TRBJ2-2; D is undetermined. CDR3 length: 15 residues. V lost 1 base to trimming and J lost 0 bases, with 7 bases between them. Germline V CDR1 and CDR2: SGDLS, YYNGEE. DNA for the CDR3: TGTGCCAGCAGCGTATTCCCCTCGAACACCGGGGAGCTGTTTTTT. Translating it yields CASSVFPSNTGELFF.

J is TRBJ1-1 and V is TRBV4-1, with D unresolved. Germline V gene data show CDR1 as MGHRA and CDR2 as YSYEKL. CDR3 length equals 14 residues. The V end lost 1 base, the J end lost 7 bases, and 13 bases lay between the germline ends. CDR3: CASSQVTIGSEAFF. For the CDR3, the DNA is TGCGCCAGCAGCCAAGTAACCATCGGGAGTGAAGCTTTCTTT.

The rearrangement uses TRBV28 and TRBJ1-2; 7 nucleotides line up with TRBD1. V lost 5 bases and J lost 4; bases outside the gene matches: 13. Germline loops: CDR1 MDHEN, CDR2 SYDVKM. There are 16 residues in the CDR3. CDR3: CASSDPWDSNSYGYTF. The CDR3, as DNA: TGTGCCAGCAGTGACCCCTGGGACAGTAACAGCTATGGCTACACCTTC.

The chain joins TRBV19 to TRBJ2-3; D perhaps matches TRBD2 (5 bases). Germline loops: CDR1 LNHDA, CDR2 SQIVND (reference sequence). V shed 7 bases and J shed 2 bases, with 13 bases lying between them. The CDR3 extends over 14 amino acids. The CDR3 loop reads CASKSEEVTDTQYF. CDR3 in DNA: TGTGCCAGTAAGTCGGAGGAGGTCACAGATACGCAGTATTTT.

The chain uses TRBV5-1 and TRBJ1-3; no reliable D call. CDR1 is SGHRS and CDR2 is YFSETQ in the germline V gene. This CDR3 has 13 amino acids. The V gene lost 4 bases and the J gene lost 7 bases, with 12 bases spanning the gap. The CDR3 reads CASSPGGGNTIYF. For the CDR3, the DNA is TGCGCCAGCAGCCCCGGAGGTGGGAACACCATATATTTT.

The gene calls are TRBV9 and TRBJ2-2; 8 bases align to TRBD2. V gave up 2 bases and J gave up 6 bases; unmatched junction bases: 9. The CDR3 has 16 residues. The V gene's germline CDR1 is SGDLS and CDR2 YYNGEE. The chain's CDR3 is CASSVGLAGGAGELFF. The CDR3 region has the DNA TGTGCCAGCAGCGTTGGACTAGCAGGAGGGGCCGGGGAGCTGTTTTTT.

The genes are TRBV9 and TRBJ2-3; 7 nucleotides agree with TRBD1. The V and J ends lost 4 bases and 6 bases, in that order; junction bases with no gene match: 11. The germline V gene encodes CDR1 SGDLS and CDR2 YYNGEE. The CDR3 is 15 amino acids. DNA for the CDR3: TGTGCCAGCAGCACCGGACAGGTCAAGAGCGATACGCAGTATTTT. It codes for CASSTGQVKSDTQYF. The complete variable domain, with remaining parts taken from reference TRBV9 and TRBJ2-3, reads DSGVTQTPKHLITATGQRVTLRCSPRSGDLSVYWYQQSLDQGLQFLIQYYNGEERAKGNILERFSAQQFPDLHSELNLSSLELGDSALYFCASSTGQVKSDTQYFGPGTRLTVL.

The genes are TRBV9 and TRBJ2-5, with 8 bases that match TRBD1. V lost 1 base to trimming and J lost 2 bases; unmatched junction nucleotides: 4. The germline V gene has CDR1 SGDLS and CDR2 YYNGEE. The CDR3 spans 15 residues. CDR3 nucleotide sequence: TGTGCCAGCAGCGTATCTGGGACAGGTCAAGAGACCCAGTACTTC. Encoded protein: CASSVSGTGQETQYF.

This clone was seen a handful of times. This chain links TRBV6-6 with TRBJ2-2, with D possibly matching TRBD1 (6 bases). The CDR3 length is 13 residues. Per germline, CDR1 MNHNY and CDR2 SVGAGI (reference sequence). The V end lost 6 bases, the J end lost 6 bases, and 11 bases lay between the germline ends. The CDR3 DNA sequence: TGTGCCAGCAGCTCAGGACAGTCCGGGGAGCTGTTTTTT. Protein: CASSSGQSGELFF.

V is TRBV28 and J is TRBJ1-2; 9 bases agree with TRBD1. This CDR3 contains 14 residues. CDR1 is MDHEN, CDR2 SYDVKM, per germline. The V gene end was trimmed by 4 bases and the J gene end by 5 bases; junction bases not matched to a gene: 5. The DNA for the CDR3 is TGTGCCAGCAGTTCGACAGGGGGAGGGTATGGCTACACCTTC. It translates to CASSSTGGGYGYTF.

The rearrangement links TRBV5-1 to TRBJ2-1; 8 positions agree with TRBD2. This CDR3 comprises 15 residues. Germline values: CDR1 SGHRS, CDR2 YFSETQ. V gave up 9 bases and J gave up 7 bases; unmatched junction bases: 15. The CDR3 nucleotides are TGCGCCACCGCGGGAGGAGCGGGGGTCTGGAATGAGCAGTTCTTC. It is translated as CATAGGAGVWNEQFF.

The chain carries TRBV4-3 and TRBJ2-1; 11 positions match TRBD2. The germline V gene encodes CDR1 LGHNA and CDR2 YSLEER. This CDR3 spans 16 amino acids. Losses at the gene ends were 3 bases for V and 4 bases for J; bases not matched to a gene: 5. This CDR3 is CASSQTVAGGYNEQFF. CDR3 sequence (DNA): TGCGCCAGCAGCCAGACCGTAGCGGGAGGGTACAATGAGCAGTTCTTC.

This clone was observed a handful of times. The chain uses TRBV6-4 and TRBJ1-5; 7 bases match TRBD1. CDR3 length: 18 residues. Per germline, CDR1 MRHNA and CDR2 SNTAGT. Trimming at V came to 9 bases and at J to 0 bases, leaving 17 bases not matched to a gene. CDR3 bases: TGTGCCAGTCTTCTCCCGGGACAGTGGCTCCTTAGCAATCAGCCCCAGCATTTT. Amino acid sequence: CASLLPGQWLLSNQPQHF.

The V gene is TRBV7-2, the J gene TRBJ1-1; D is unresolved. Per germline, CDR1 SGHTA and CDR2 FQGNSA. Trimming took off 5 bases at V and 7 bases at J, with 8 bases between the two ends. This CDR3 has 11 amino acids. The CDR3 here is CASSPVLEAFF. DNA of the CDR3: TGTGCCAGCAGCCCCGTCCTTGAAGCTTTCTTT.

DNA of the CDR3: TGTGCCAGCAGCCAAGATCTTAGGAGTGTAGCGGGGAATGAGCAGTTCTTC. It codes for CASSQDLRSVAGNEQFF. The V call is TRBV3-1 (or the pseudogene TRBV3-2), the J call TRBJ2-1; TRBD2 agrees at 8 bases. CDR3 length: 17 residues. With V trimmed by 0 bases and J by 7 bases, 11 bases remained unmatched. The germline gives CDR1 LGHDT, CDR2 YNNKEL (reference sequence).

The chain joins TRBV5-1 to TRBJ2-2; 11 bases match TRBD1. Germline V lookup: CDR1 SGHRS, CDR2 YFSETQ. V trimming: 0 bases; J trimming: 4 bases; junction bases outside the gene matches: 2. This CDR3 region has 16 residues. DNA of the CDR3: TGCGCCAGCAGCTTGGATGGGACAGGGGGCACCGGGGAGCTGTTTTTT. Translated, it gives CASSLDGTGGTGELFF.